The 26 T cell receptor beta chains presented below share a single source sample, sequenced in a study of Tregs in tolerant kidney transplant recipients. TCRdb's copy holds only in-frame clones and misses some; the assay was immunoSEQ multiplex PCR. The sample holds about 61,000 clones, 70% to 90% seen once. Sequenced material: Tregs from blood, taken before the transplant. These TCRs come from a human donor who received a combined kidney and bone marrow transplant.

The chain has TRBV25-1 and TRBJ1-2, with 9 bases aligning to TRBD1. Germline values: CDR1 MGHDK, CDR2 SYGVNS. With 3 bases clipped from V and 2 bases from J, the junction kept 1 base outside the gene matches. The CDR3 consists of 14 residues. CDR3 protein: CASSDTGGNYGYTF. CDR3 nucleotide sequence: TGTGCCAGCAGTGATACAGGGGGCAACTATGGCTACACCTTC.

The chain employs TRBV28 and TRBJ2-7; TRBD2 matches at 11 bases. J gave up 5 bases and V 9 bases, and 9 bases lay outside the gene matches. Germline-derived CDR1 and CDR2 are MDHEN and SYDVKM. This CDR3 region has 14 residues. CDR3 sequence reads: CASFLSGRADEQYF. The CDR3 region has the DNA TGTGCCAGTTTTCTTAGCGGGAGGGCCGACGAGCAGTACTTC.

This clone was seen a single time. CDR3 amino acids: CASSLGPVRGQFF. The CDR3 coding sequence is TGTGCCAGCAGCTTGGGCCCAGTTCGGGGGCAGTTCTTC. The chain is built from TRBV7-8 and TRBJ2-1; a possible D gene is TRBD2 (5 bases). Trimming left V 3 bases short and J 12 bases short, with 15 bases between. The CDR3 spans 13 residues. CDR1 and CDR2 from the germline V gene are SGHVS and FQNEAQ.

As concerns this clone: At the DNA level, this CDR3 is encoded by other sequences in the same sample as well. The J gene is TRBJ1-1, the V gene TRBV7-9; weak D call: TRBD1 (5 bases). V lost 5 bases and J lost 4, with 23 bases in between. CDR1 and CDR2 from the germline V gene are SEHNR and FQNEAQ (reference sequence). The CDR3 runs 17 residues. The CDR3 bases are TGTGCCAGCAGCGCCCGGGGTGCGGGGGTTTTGGGCACTGAAGCTTTCTTT. Translation gives CASSARGAGVLGTEAFF.

The chain is built from TRBV7-3 and TRBJ2-7, with 13 bases identical to TRBD2. The CDR3 is 23 amino acids. J gave up 2 bases and V 1 base, and 23 bases lay outside the gene matches. Germline CDR1 reads SGHTA; CDR2 reads FQGTGA. CDR3 bases: TGTGCCAGCAGCTTAAGGGGCCCGACTAGCGGGAGGTACCTGGAACAATTAACCTACGAGCAGTACTTC. It encodes CASSLRGPTSGRYLEQLTYEQYF.

The J gene is TRBJ1-6, the V gene TRBV18; no reliable D call. Germline-derived CDR1 and CDR2 are KGHSH and LQKENI. The CDR3 is 13 residues long. Deletions cut 2 bases from V and 10 bases from J, with 9 bases between. CDR3 nucleotides: TGTGCCAGCTCACCATTCGACTACTCACCCCTCCACTTT. Its translation is CASSPFDYSPLHF.

The chain combines TRBV19 with TRBJ2-5; D call uncertain. The germline V and J ends were trimmed by 5 bases and 1 base, with 11 bases remaining between them. The CDR3 covers 14 residues. The germline V gene has CDR1 LNHDA and CDR2 SQIVND (reference sequence). CDR3 in DNA: TGTGCCAGTAGTTACGGACGGTTCCAAGAGACCCAGTACTTC. It encodes CASSYGRFQETQYF.

The chain links TRBV4-2 to TRBJ2-7, with D unresolved. The CDR3 contains 14 residues. CDR1 and CDR2 from the germline V gene are LGHNA and YNFKEQ. V shed 1 base and J shed 4 bases, with 11 bases lying between them. CDR3 sequence (DNA): TGTGCCAGCAGCCAAGTGGGCCCGACTTACGAGCAGTACTTC. Translation: CASSQVGPTYEQYF.

This chain connects TRBV28 to TRBJ2-7; D assignment may be TRBD1 or TRBD2 (6 bases each). Germline CDR1 is MDHEN and CDR2 is SYDVKM. V gave up 8 bases and J gave up 2 bases, with 13 bases separating them. The CDR3 runs 13 residues. CDR3 protein: CASRGGGTYEQYF. As DNA, the CDR3 is TGTGCCAGCCGAGGGGGAGGCACCTACGAGCAGTACTTC.

The CDR3 spells CASSERGGFYGYTF. CDR3 coding DNA: TGTGCCAGCAGTGAAAGGGGGGGTTTCTATGGCTACACCTTC. The chain links TRBV6-1 to TRBJ1-2; TRBD1 might be the D (6 bases). The CDR3 has 14 amino acids. The V gene lost 2 bases and the J gene lost 4 bases, with 11 bases spanning the gap. Germline V CDR1 and CDR2: MNHNS, SASEGT.

V usage is TRBV7-2 and J usage is TRBJ2-7; D might be TRBD1 or TRBD2, each matching 6 bases. The V and J ends lost 5 bases and 6 bases respectively, with 14 bases between them. The germline V gene encodes CDR1 SGHTA and CDR2 FQGNSA. CDR3 length: 13 amino acids. CDR3 coding DNA: TGTGCCAGCAGCAGGGGGGCGGTGGTCGAGCAGTACTTC. Protein: CASSRGAVVEQYF.

This clone has just one count. The V and J genes are TRBV10-3 and TRBJ2-5; weak D call: TRBD2 (6 bases). With 6 bases removed from V and 5 bases from J, the gap between germline ends came to 16 bases. Looked up from germline, CDR1 is ENHRY and CDR2 is SYGVKD. This CDR3 has 14 residues. The CDR3 loop reads CAIRPGGAGETQYF. In DNA, the CDR3 is TGTGCCATCAGGCCTGGTGGTGCGGGGGAGACCCAGTACTTC.

This clone came up once. The gene calls are TRBV10-3 and TRBJ2-1; TRBD1 agrees at 7 bases. The ends lost 3 bases at V and 3 bases at J; junction bases unmatched: 5. Germline lookup yields CDR1 ENHRY and CDR2 SYGVKD. The CDR3 spans 15 residues. The CDR3 coding sequence is TGTGCCATCAGTGAAATGGCAGGGGGCTACAATGAGCAGTTCTTC. Protein: CAISEMAGGYNEQFF.

J is TRBJ2-7 and V is TRBV28; 8 nucleotides agree with TRBD2. The CDR3 has 13 residues. V lost 6 bases and J lost 5; bases outside the gene matches: 6. Germline lookup yields CDR1 MDHEN and CDR2 SYDVKM. This chain's CDR3 is CASSPSGGNEQYF. The DNA for the CDR3 is TGTGCCAGCAGCCCATCGGGGGGGAACGAGCAGTACTTC.

The chain recombines TRBV27 with TRBJ2-3; 12 positions match TRBD2. The CDR3 totals 16 residues. CDR1 and CDR2 from the germline V gene are MNHEY and SMNVEV (reference sequence). Trimming removed 3 bases from V and 0 bases from J; junction bases left unmatched: 1. CDR3 DNA sequence: TGTGCCAGCAGTTTGACTAGCGGGAGAAGCACAGATACGCAGTATTTT. Protein: CASSLTSGRSTDTQYF.

This clone was seen just once. The V gene is TRBV2, the J gene TRBJ1-5, with unresolved D. The CDR3 length is 14 residues. Germline values: CDR1 SNHLY, CDR2 FYNNEI. Trimming took 9 bases from V and 0 from J, leaving 12 bases between them. The CDR3 here is CASARANSNQPQHF. The DNA for the CDR3 is TGTGCCAGTGCGAGGGCGAATAGCAATCAGCCCCAGCATTTT.

The rearrangement joins TRBV5-6 to TRBJ2-2; D ambiguous. There are 12 residues in the CDR3. V was shortened by 3 bases and J by 2 bases, with 2 bases between the two germline ends. Germline values: CDR1 SGHDT, CDR2 YYEEEE. This CDR3 reads CASSYNTGELFF. The CDR3 nucleotides are TGTGCCAGCAGCTACAACACCGGGGAGCTGTTTTTT.

The table lists this clone with a count of one. V is TRBV5-8 and J is TRBJ2-7, with D possibly TRBD2 on 5 matching bases. Per germline, CDR1 SGHTS and CDR2 YDEGEE. This CDR3 contains 14 residues. V dropped 4 bases and J dropped 2 bases, with 13 bases sitting between them. The CDR3 DNA reads as TGTGCCAGCAGCCCGCGGACTGAAACCTACGAGCAGTACTTC. It is translated as CASSPRTETYEQYF. Full variable domain (rest looked up from reference TRBV5-8 and TRBJ2-7): EAGVTQSPTHLIKTRGQQATLRCSPISGHTSVYWYQQALGLGLQFLLWYDEGEERNRGNFPPRFSGRQFPNYSSELNVNALELEDSALYLCASSPRTETYEQYFGPGTRLTVT.

V is TRBV9 and J is TRBJ2-2; 10 bases map to TRBD2. This CDR3 region has 17 residues. The germline CDR1 and CDR2 sequences are SGDLS and YYNGEE. Trimming cost V 2 bases and J 8 bases; bases outside gene matches: 12. CDR3 amino acids: CASSVNPSGRKGGELFF. DNA for the CDR3: TGTGCCAGCAGCGTTAACCCTAGCGGGAGAAAAGGGGGGGAGCTGTTTTTT.

This clone is a singleton in its sample. This chain uses TRBV10-2 with TRBJ2-1, with 15 nucleotides matching TRBD2. From germline, CDR1 is WSHSY and CDR2 SAAADI. This CDR3 is built from 20 residues. The V gene end was trimmed by 4 bases and the J gene end by 3 bases; junction bases not matched to a gene: 13. CDR3 sequence reads: CASSGGLAGGRGGYYNEQFF. CDR3 nucleotide sequence: TGCGCCAGCAGTGGAGGACTAGCGGGAGGGAGGGGGGGATACTACAATGAGCAGTTCTTC.

The rearrangement links TRBV7-6 to TRBJ2-1; D is unclear. Germline V gene sequence: CDR1 SGHVS, CDR2 FNYEAQ. There are 12 residues in the CDR3. With 4 bases removed from V and 2 bases from J, the gap between germline ends came to 3 bases. CDR3 sequence (DNA): TGTGCCAGCAGCTCGACCTACAATGAGCAGTTCTTC. Encoded protein: CASSSTYNEQFF.

This sequence joins TRBV7-2 and TRBJ1-5; D unresolved. Per germline, CDR1 SGHTA and CDR2 FQGNSA. There are 13 residues in the CDR3. V gave up 3 bases and J gave up 2 bases, with 5 bases separating them. CDR3 sequence reads: CASSLTGNQPQHF. CDR3 nucleotides: TGTGCCAGCAGCTTGACGGGCAATCAGCCCCAGCATTTT.

The chain joins TRBV5-1 to TRBJ1-1, with unresolved D. This CDR3 is built from 13 residues. V was cut by 5 bases and J by 3 bases, with 11 bases left in between. The germline V gene encodes CDR1 SGHRS and CDR2 YFSETQ. Written as DNA, the CDR3 is TGCGCCAGCAGTCTGGGAGCTGACACTGAAGCTTTCTTT. Its translation is CASSLGADTEAFF.

The V call is TRBV15, the J call TRBJ1-5; 7 positions agree with TRBD1. The CDR3 is 15 residues long. The trim removed 3 bases at V and 7 bases at J, leaving 9 bases unmatched. CDR1 is LNHNV and CDR2 is YYDKDF in the germline V gene (reference sequence). In nucleotides, the CDR3 is TGTGCCACCAGCAGGTACAGGGGCGCACAACAGCCCCAGCATTTT. Translated, it gives CATSRYRGAQQPQHF.

This clone was found once. This chain uses TRBV5-8 with TRBJ2-5; perhaps TRBD2 as D (6 bases). CDR3 length equals 15 residues. Germline values: CDR1 SGHTS, CDR2 YDEGEE. The germline V and J ends were trimmed by 2 bases and 3 bases, with 14 bases remaining between them. The CDR3 DNA follows: TGTGCCAGCAGCTTACGCGGGGAACCCAAAGAGACCCAGTACTTC. Translation: CASSLRGEPKETQYF. The full variable domain, in which reference TRBV5-8 and TRBJ2-5 provide the parts outside the CDR3, is EAGVTQSPTHLIKTRGQQATLRCSPISGHTSVYWYQQALGLGLQFLLWYDEGEERNRGNFPPRFSGRQFPNYSSELNVNALELEDSALYLCASSLRGEPKETQYFGPGTRLLVL.

CDR3 protein: CASSSQGASNTEAFF. The CDR3 nucleotides read TGTGCCAGCAGCTCACAGGGGGCGTCGAACACTGAAGCTTTCTTT. The V call is TRBV7-8, the J call TRBJ1-1; TRBD1 aligns across 9 bases. The CDR3 contains 15 residues. Per germline, CDR1 SGHVS and CDR2 FQNEAQ. V was clipped by 4 bases and J by 1 base; unmatched bases: 4.